The 23 T cell receptor beta chains reported below all come from one sample, sequenced in a study of blood T cell repertoires in COVID-19 (dated by TCRdb to about 2020). Libraries were made using the immunoSEQ multiplex PCR assay. TCRdb holds this immuneACCESS table with in-frame rearrangements only. Some clones are missing; in checked studies, unresolved V genes explain under half, and the rest has no known cause. The sample yields 160,000 or so clones; 65% to 90% were counted once. 1.5% of the sample is held by the ten biggest clonotypes. Sequenced: peripheral blood. These receptors came from a human donor in a cohort sampled during active COVID-19.

V gene TRBV7-8 combines with J gene TRBJ2-2; 9 nucleotides agree with TRBD1. Germline CDR1 SGHVS, CDR2 FQNEAQ. V was pared by 3 bases and J by 3 bases, with 8 bases of the junction left unmatched. This CDR3 region has 17 residues. This chain's CDR3 is CASSLVGGQGHTGELFF. CDR3 DNA: TGTGCCAGCAGCTTGGTTGGGGGACAGGGTCACACCGGGGAGCTGTTTTTT.

V gene TRBV2 combines with J gene TRBJ2-1, with 11 bases that match TRBD2. Per the germline V gene, CDR1 is SNHLY and CDR2 is FYNNEI. The V and J ends lost 1 base and 8 bases, in that order; junction bases with no gene match: 4. The CDR3 totals 15 residues. This CDR3 is CASSEGLAGWDEQFF. The CDR3 DNA follows: TGTGCCAGCAGTGAAGGACTAGCGGGATGGGATGAGCAGTTCTTC.

Here the CDR3 reads CASSMDGTGNFYEQYF. The CDR3 DNA reads as TGTGCCAGTAGTATGGATGGGACAGGGAATTTCTACGAGCAGTACTTC. The chain couples TRBV19 to TRBJ2-7; 9 nucleotides line up with TRBD1. Germline V gene lookup returns CDR1 LNHDA and CDR2 SQIVND (reference sequence). J gave up 3 bases and V 3 bases, and 9 bases lay outside the gene matches. The CDR3 has 16 amino acids.

The rearrangement joins TRBV9 to TRBJ2-7; D ambiguous. The V gene lost 4 bases and the J gene lost 6 bases, with 11 bases spanning the gap. The CDR3 has 12 residues. The germline V gene has CDR1 SGDLS and CDR2 YYNGEE. The CDR3 spells CASSPRKGEQYF. Here the CDR3 DNA reads TGTGCCAGCAGCCCGAGGAAAGGCGAGCAGTACTTC.

The chain combines TRBV3-1 (or the pseudogene TRBV3-2) with TRBJ2-7; 7 bases agree with TRBD1. Germline CDR1 reads LGHDT; CDR2 reads YNNKEL (reference sequence). The CDR3 loop spans 13 amino acids. J lost 3 bases, V lost 6 bases, and 5 bases had no gene match. The CDR3 region is CASSHDRVYEQYF. For the CDR3, the DNA is TGTGCCAGCAGTCATGACAGGGTCTACGAGCAGTACTTC.

The J gene is TRBJ2-7, the V gene TRBV6-5, with D tentatively TRBD2 (6 bases). Trimming removed 4 bases at V and 2 bases at J, with 12 bases between. The CDR3 runs to 14 residues. CDR1 is MNHEY and CDR2 is SVGAGI in the germline V gene. The CDR3 DNA reads TGTGCCAGCAGTTTCCTCGGGGGTACCTACGAGCAGTACTTC. This sequence encodes CASSFLGGTYEQYF.

The rearrangement joins TRBV9 to TRBJ2-3; 13 bases are shared with TRBD2. Looked up from germline, CDR1 is SGDLS and CDR2 is YYNGEE. The CDR3 is 17 amino acids. The V and J ends lost 0 bases and 3 bases, in that order; junction bases with no gene match: 4. The CDR3 DNA reads as TGTGCCAGCAGCGTAGGGACTAGCGGGAGTGGGACAGATACGCAGTATTTT. Its translation is CASSVGTSGSGTDTQYF.

This clone has only one observation. This chain links TRBV4-3 with TRBJ1-2; 7 bases fit TRBD1. Germline trimming cut 0 bases from V and 4 bases from J; bases unmatched to any gene: 8. This CDR3 region has 16 residues. CDR1 is LGHNA and CDR2 is YSLEER in the germline V gene. CDR3 sequence (DNA): TGCGCCAGCAGCCAAGACACGACAGGGTGGCTCTATGGCTACACCTTC. Translation: CASSQDTTGWLYGYTF.

This chain uses TRBV19 with TRBJ1-2; D ambiguous. Per the germline V gene, CDR1 is LNHDA and CDR2 is SQIVND (reference sequence). Trimming removed 7 bases at V and 4 bases at J, with 19 bases between. This CDR3 has 15 residues. CDR3 loop: CASTLGGGNIYGYTF. The DNA of the CDR3 is TGTGCCAGTACCCTAGGTGGAGGTAATATCTATGGCTACACCTTC.

The chain employs TRBV2 and TRBJ1-2; 12 positions agree with TRBD1. V lost 6 bases, J lost 3 bases, and 5 bases stayed unmatched. Per germline, CDR1 SNHLY and CDR2 FYNNEI. The CDR3 has 15 amino acids. Written as DNA, the CDR3 is TGTGCCAGCAGGAAGGGACAGGGGGCCTACTATGGCTACACCTTC. Translation gives CASRKGQGAYYGYTF.

V usage is TRBV28 and J usage is TRBJ2-7; D might be TRBD1 (6 bases). Trimming shortened V by 8 bases and J by 2 bases, and 13 bases separated the two germline ends. The CDR3 totals 13 residues. The V gene's germline CDR1 is MDHEN and CDR2 SYDVKM. CDR3: CASSLGTPYEQYF. CDR3 nucleotide sequence: TGTGCCAGCTCCCTGGGGACACCCTACGAGCAGTACTTC.

This sequence joins TRBV28 and TRBJ1-2; 7 bases map to TRBD1. V was pared by 8 bases and J by 2 bases, with 14 bases of the junction left unmatched. This CDR3 region has 16 residues. The germline gives CDR1 MDHEN, CDR2 SYDVKM. CDR3 protein: CASHDSGTERNYGYTF. The DNA of the CDR3 is TGTGCCAGCCATGACTCCGGGACAGAGCGCAACTATGGCTACACCTTC.

V and J are TRBV14 and TRBJ2-3; possible D gene TRBD2, 6 bases. CDR3 size: 14 residues. Germline values: CDR1 SGHDN, CDR2 FVKESK. V was pared by 1 base and J by 4 bases, with 9 bases between. This CDR3 is CASSQGRGADTQYF. The CDR3 region has the DNA TGTGCCAGCAGCCAAGGGAGGGGAGCAGATACGCAGTATTTT. The full variable domain, in which reference TRBV14 and TRBJ2-3 provide the parts outside the CDR3, is EAGVTQFPSHSVIEKGQTVTLRCDPISGHDNLYWYRRVMGKEIKFLLHFVKESKQDESGMPNNRFLAERTGGTYSTLKVQPAELEDSGVYFCASSQGRGADTQYFGPGTRLTVL.

The V gene is TRBV7-2, the J gene TRBJ2-5; 8 bases fit TRBD1. The CDR3 consists of 16 residues. The germline CDR1 and CDR2 sequences are SGHTA and FQGNSA. J lost 4 bases, V lost 1 base, and 8 bases had no gene match. The CDR3 loop reads CASSLGVRDRGETQYF. The CDR3 nucleotides are TGTGCCAGCAGCTTAGGGGTCCGCGACAGGGGAGAGACCCAGTACTTC.

This chain joins TRBV29-1 and TRBJ2-6, with TRBD1 identical over 7 bases. CDR1 is SQVTM and CDR2 is ANQGSEA in the germline V gene. V was clipped by 4 bases and J by 1 base; unmatched bases: 10. The CDR3 has 17 amino acids. CDR3 coding DNA: TGCAGCGTTGTGGTTCAGGGGGTAACTTCTGGGGCCAACGTCCTGACTTTC. The encoded protein is CSVVVQGVTSGANVLTF.

The V call is TRBV7-2, the J call TRBJ1-2; 8 nucleotides match TRBD1. Per germline, CDR1 SGHTA and CDR2 FQGNSA. V was clipped by 1 base and J by 8 bases; unmatched bases: 6. CDR3 length: 14 residues. The CDR3 bases are TGTGCCAGCAGCTTAGAGTACAGGGGGGGCGGCTACACCTTC. It specifies CASSLEYRGGGYTF.

The V gene is TRBV9, the J gene TRBJ1-2; tentatively, D is TRBD1 (5 bases). Between the trimmed V and J ends, which lost 3 bases and 4 bases, there was a span of 19 bases. Looked up from germline, CDR1 is SGDLS and CDR2 is YYNGEE. The CDR3 is 16 residues long. Here the CDR3 DNA reads TGTGCCAGCAGCGGAAGAAGGACACTTTTGTCCTATGGCTACACCTTC. As protein: CASSGRRTLLSYGYTF. Drawing the rest from reference TRBV9 and TRBJ1-2, the complete variable domain is DSGVTQTPKHLITATGQRVTLRCSPRSGDLSVYWYQQSLDQGLQFLIQYYNGEERAKGNILERFSAQQFPDLHSELNLSSLELGDSALYFCASSGRRTLLSYGYTFGSGTRLTVV.

The chain is built from TRBV28 and TRBJ2-7; D might be TRBD2 (5 bases). This CDR3 is built from 16 residues. The V gene lost 5 bases and the J gene lost 1 base, with 18 bases spanning the gap. Germline lookup yields CDR1 MDHEN and CDR2 SYDVKM. CDR3 nucleotide sequence: TGTGCCAGCAGTACTCGGACGGGAAAAAGATCCTACGAGCAGTACTTC. Its protein is CASSTRTGKRSYEQYF.

The sample holds a few counts of this clone. This chain joins TRBV12-3 or TRBV12-4 and TRBJ1-1, with D maybe TRBD1 (5 bases). V was cut by 2 bases and J by 11 bases, with 12 bases left in between. The CDR3 sequence is 12 residues long. CDR3 residues: CASSLTQGTAFF. The DNA of the CDR3 is TGTGCCAGCAGTTTAACTCAGGGTACGGCTTTCTTT.

The V and J genes are TRBV5-5 and TRBJ1-5; 8 nucleotides align to TRBD1. Germline V gene lookup returns CDR1 SGHKS and CDR2 YYEKEE (reference sequence). The CDR3 loop spans 15 amino acids. Trimming cost V 0 bases and J 5 bases; bases outside gene matches: 4. The DNA of the CDR3 is TGTGCCAGCAGCTTGGGACAGGGGATGGATCAGCCCCAGCATTTT. It is translated as CASSLGQGMDQPQHF.

V usage is TRBV20-1 and J usage is TRBJ1-4, with 8 positions matching TRBD1. Trimming cost V 5 bases and J 8 bases; bases outside gene matches: 1. Germline values: CDR1 DFQATT, CDR2 SNEGSKA (reference sequence). The CDR3 length is 11 residues. The CDR3 region is CSADRGEKLFF. The CDR3 DNA is TGCAGTGCTGACAGGGGCGAAAAACTGTTTTTT.

The gene calls are TRBV6-5 and TRBJ1-1; 10 nucleotides agree with TRBD1. The CDR3 contains 15 residues. The V gene's germline CDR1 is MNHEY and CDR2 SVGAGI. J gave up 4 bases and V 3 bases, and 5 bases lay outside the gene matches. This CDR3 is CASSYRDRGSTEAFF. The CDR3 coding sequence is TGTGCCAGCAGTTATCGGGACAGGGGATCCACTGAAGCTTTCTTT.

This chain uses TRBV6-5 with TRBJ1-2; D is uncertain. The ends were cut back, 4 bases at V and 8 bases at J, with 11 bases in the middle. The germline V gene has CDR1 MNHEY and CDR2 SVGAGI. This CDR3 region has 12 residues. CDR3 coding DNA: TGTGCCAGCAGTTTCCGGACGGGAGGCTACACCTTC. This gives the protein CASSFRTGGYTF.